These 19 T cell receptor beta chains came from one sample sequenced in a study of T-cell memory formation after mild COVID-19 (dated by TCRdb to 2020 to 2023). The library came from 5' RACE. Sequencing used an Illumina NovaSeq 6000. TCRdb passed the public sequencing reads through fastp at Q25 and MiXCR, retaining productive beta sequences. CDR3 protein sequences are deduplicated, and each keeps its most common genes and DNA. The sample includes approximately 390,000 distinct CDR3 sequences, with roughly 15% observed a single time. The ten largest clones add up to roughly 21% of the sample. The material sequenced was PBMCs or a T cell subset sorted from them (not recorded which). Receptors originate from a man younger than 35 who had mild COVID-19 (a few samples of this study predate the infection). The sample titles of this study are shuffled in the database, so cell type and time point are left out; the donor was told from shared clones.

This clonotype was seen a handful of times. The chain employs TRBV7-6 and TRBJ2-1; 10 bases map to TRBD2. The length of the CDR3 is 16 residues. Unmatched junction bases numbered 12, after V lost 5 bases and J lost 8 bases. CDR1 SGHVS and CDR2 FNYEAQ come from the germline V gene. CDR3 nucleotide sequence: TGTGCCAGCAGCCCCCGACTAGCGGGCCCCGGGGATGAGCAGTTCTTC. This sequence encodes CASSPRLAGPGDEQFF.

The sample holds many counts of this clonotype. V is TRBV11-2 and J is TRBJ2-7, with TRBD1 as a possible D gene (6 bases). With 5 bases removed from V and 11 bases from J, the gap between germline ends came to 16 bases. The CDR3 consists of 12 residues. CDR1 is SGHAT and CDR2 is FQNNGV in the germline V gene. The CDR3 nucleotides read TGTGCCAGCAGCCTCTCCCGGGACAAGAAGTACTTC. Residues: CASSLSRDKKYF.

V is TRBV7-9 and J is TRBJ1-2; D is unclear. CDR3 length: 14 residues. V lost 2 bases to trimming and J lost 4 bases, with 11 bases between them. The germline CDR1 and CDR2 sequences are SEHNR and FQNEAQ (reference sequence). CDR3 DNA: TGTGCCAGCAGCTTATCCCAGGCCACCTATGGCTACACCTTC. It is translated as CASSLSQATYGYTF.

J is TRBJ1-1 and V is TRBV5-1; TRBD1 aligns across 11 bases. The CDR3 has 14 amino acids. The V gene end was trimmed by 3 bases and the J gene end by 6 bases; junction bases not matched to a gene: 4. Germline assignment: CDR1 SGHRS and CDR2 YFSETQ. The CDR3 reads CASSWGTGGSEAFF. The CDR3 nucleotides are TGCGCCAGCAGCTGGGGGACAGGGGGGTCTGAAGCTTTCTTT.

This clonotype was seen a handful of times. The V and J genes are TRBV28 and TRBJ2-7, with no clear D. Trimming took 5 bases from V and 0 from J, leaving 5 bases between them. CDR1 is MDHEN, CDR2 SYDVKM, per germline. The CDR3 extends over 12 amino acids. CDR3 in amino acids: CASSISSYEQYV. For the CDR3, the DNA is TGTGCCAGCAGTATTAGCTCCTACGAGCAGTACGTC.

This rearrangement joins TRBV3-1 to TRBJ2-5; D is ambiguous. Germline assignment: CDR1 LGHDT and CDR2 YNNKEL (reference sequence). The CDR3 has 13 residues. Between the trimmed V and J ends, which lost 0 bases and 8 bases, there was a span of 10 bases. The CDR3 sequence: CASSQDRLGTQYF. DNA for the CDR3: TGTGCCAGCAGCCAAGACAGGCTTGGTACCCAGTACTTC.

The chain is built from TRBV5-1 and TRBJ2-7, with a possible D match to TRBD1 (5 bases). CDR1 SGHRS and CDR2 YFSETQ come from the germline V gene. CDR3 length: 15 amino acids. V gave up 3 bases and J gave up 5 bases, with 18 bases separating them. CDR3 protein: CASSSLGVVGNEQYF. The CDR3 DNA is TGCGCCAGCAGCTCGCTAGGGGTGGTGGGAAACGAGCAGTACTTC. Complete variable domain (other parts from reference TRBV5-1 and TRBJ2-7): KAGVTQTPRYLIKTRGQQVTLSCSPISGHRSVSWYQQTPGQGLQFLFEYFSETQRNKGNFPGRFSGRQFSNSRSEMNVSTLELGDSALYLCASSSLGVVGNEQYFGPGTRLTVT.

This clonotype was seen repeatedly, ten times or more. CDR3 bases: TGTGCCAGCAGCGTATTGAGCGGGGGCCAAGAGACCCAGTACTTC. It yields the protein CASSVLSGGQETQYF. The chain couples TRBV9 to TRBJ2-5, with 8 bases lining up with TRBD2. The V gene's germline CDR1 is SGDLS and CDR2 YYNGEE. The V and J ends lost 1 base and 1 base, in that order; junction bases with no gene match: 3. This CDR3 has 15 residues. The full variable domain, in which reference TRBV9 and TRBJ2-5 provide the parts outside the CDR3, is DSGVTQTPKHLITATGQRVTLRCSPRSGDLSVYWYQQSLDQGLQFLIQYYNGEERAKGNILERFSAQQFPDLHSELNLSSLELGDSALYFCASSVLSGGQETQYFGPGTRLLVL.

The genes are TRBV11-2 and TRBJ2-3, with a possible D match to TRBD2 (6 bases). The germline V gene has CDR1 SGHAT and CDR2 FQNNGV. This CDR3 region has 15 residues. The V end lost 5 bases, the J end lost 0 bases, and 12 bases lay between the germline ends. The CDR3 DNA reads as TGTGCCAGCAGCATGGGGACTTACAGCACAGATACGCAGTATTTT. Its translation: CASSMGTYSTDTQYF. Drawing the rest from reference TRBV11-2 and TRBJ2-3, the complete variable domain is EAGVAQSPRYKIIEKRQSVAFWCNPISGHATLYWYQQILGQGPKLLIQFQNNGVVDDSQLPKDRFSAERLKGVDSTLKIQPAKLEDSAVYLCASSMGTYSTDTQYFGPGTRLTVL.

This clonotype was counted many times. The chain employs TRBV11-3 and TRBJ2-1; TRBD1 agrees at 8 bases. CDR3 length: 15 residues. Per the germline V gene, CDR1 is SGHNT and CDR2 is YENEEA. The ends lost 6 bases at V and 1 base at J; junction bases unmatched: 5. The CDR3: CASSSGGGSYNEQFF. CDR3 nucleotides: TGTGCCAGCAGTTCAGGGGGCGGGTCCTACAATGAGCAGTTCTTC.

DNA of the CDR3: TGCGCCAGCAGCCAGCAGGAGGGACATAATGAAAAACTGTTTTTT. This codes for CASSQQEGHNEKLFF. The V call is TRBV4-1, the J call TRBJ1-4, with D possibly TRBD1 on 6 matching bases. This CDR3 has 15 amino acids. Looked up from germline, CDR1 is MGHRA and CDR2 is YSYEKL. Trimming removed 3 bases at V and 4 bases at J, with 12 bases between.

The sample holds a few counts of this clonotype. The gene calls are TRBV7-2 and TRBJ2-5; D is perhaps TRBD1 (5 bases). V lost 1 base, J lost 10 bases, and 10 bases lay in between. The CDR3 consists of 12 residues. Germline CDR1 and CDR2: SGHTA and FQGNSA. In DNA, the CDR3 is TGTGCCAGCAGCTTAGACCTCCAGGGCCAGTACTTC. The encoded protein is CASSLDLQGQYF.

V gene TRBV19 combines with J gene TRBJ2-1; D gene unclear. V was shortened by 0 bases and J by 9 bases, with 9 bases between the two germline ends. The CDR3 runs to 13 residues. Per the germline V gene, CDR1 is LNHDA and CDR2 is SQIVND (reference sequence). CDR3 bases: TGTGCCAGTAGTATAGATTTGGCCGGTGAGCAGTTCTTC. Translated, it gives CASSIDLAGEQFF.

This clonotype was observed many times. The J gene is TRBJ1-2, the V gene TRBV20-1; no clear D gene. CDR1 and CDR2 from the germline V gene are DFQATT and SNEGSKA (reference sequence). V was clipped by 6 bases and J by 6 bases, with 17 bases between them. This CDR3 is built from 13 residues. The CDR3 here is CSAILHTVDGYTF. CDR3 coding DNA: TGCAGTGCCATTCTTCACACAGTCGATGGCTACACCTTC.

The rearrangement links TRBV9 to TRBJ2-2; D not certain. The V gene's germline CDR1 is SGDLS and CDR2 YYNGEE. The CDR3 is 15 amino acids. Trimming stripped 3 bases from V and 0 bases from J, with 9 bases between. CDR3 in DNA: TGTGCCAGCAGCGAGCAGGTGGCGAACACCGGGGAGCTGTTTTTT. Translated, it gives CASSEQVANTGELFF.

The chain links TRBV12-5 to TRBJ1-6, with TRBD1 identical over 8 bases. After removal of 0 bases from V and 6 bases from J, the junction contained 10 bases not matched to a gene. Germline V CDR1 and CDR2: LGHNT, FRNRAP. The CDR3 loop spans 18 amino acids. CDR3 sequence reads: CASGLVPLLGQANSPLHF. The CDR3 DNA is TGTGCTAGTGGTTTGGTACCCCTCCTGGGACAGGCTAATTCACCCCTCCACTTT.

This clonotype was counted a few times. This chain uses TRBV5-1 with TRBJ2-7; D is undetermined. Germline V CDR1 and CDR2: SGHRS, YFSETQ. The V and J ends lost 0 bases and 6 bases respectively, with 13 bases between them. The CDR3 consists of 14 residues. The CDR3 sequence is CASSLGNIDAEQYF. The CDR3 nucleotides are TGCGCCAGCAGCTTGGGGAACATAGACGCCGAGCAGTACTTC.

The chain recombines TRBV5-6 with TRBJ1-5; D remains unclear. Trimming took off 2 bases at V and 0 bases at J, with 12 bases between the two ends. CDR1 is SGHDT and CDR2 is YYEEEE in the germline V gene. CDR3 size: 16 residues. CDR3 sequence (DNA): TGTGCCAGCAGCTTCGGCGTAACCGATAGCAATCAGCCCCAGCATTTT. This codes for CASSFGVTDSNQPQHF.

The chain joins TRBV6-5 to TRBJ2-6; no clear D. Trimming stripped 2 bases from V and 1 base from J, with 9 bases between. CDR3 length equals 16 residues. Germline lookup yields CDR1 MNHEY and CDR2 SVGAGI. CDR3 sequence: CASSYASASGANVLTF. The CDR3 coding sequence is TGTGCCAGCAGTTACGCGTCAGCTTCTGGGGCCAACGTCCTGACTTTC.